The 24 T cell receptor beta chains below were found in one sample sequenced in a study of blood T cell repertoires in COVID-19. Profiling relied on immunoSEQ multiplex PCR, and the TCRdb table lists in-frame clones only, not all of them. The sample yields a few hundred thousand clones, 80% to 95% seen once. The material sequenced was PBMCs or T cells enriched from blood (not recorded which). The receptors here all came from a woman between 35 and 50 years old who had been exposed to COVID-19.

The gene calls are TRBV7-9 and TRBJ1-1; tentative D call: TRBD1 (6 bases). Trimming took off 5 bases at V and 6 bases at J, with 19 bases between the two ends. Per germline, CDR1 SEHNR and CDR2 FQNEAQ (reference sequence). The CDR3 spans 15 residues. CDR3 loop: CASSQLTGIPAEAFF. Here the CDR3 DNA reads TGTGCCAGCAGCCAATTAACAGGGATCCCGGCTGAAGCTTTCTTT.

This sequence joins TRBV13 and TRBJ2-7; D not resolved. Per germline, CDR1 PRHDT and CDR2 FYEKMQ (reference sequence). The V end lost 2 bases, the J end lost 6 bases, and 11 bases lay between the germline ends. The CDR3 has 13 residues. As DNA, the CDR3 is TGTGCCAGCAGCTTAATGGCCTCGATCGAGCAGTACTTC. It yields the protein CASSLMASIEQYF.

The chain has TRBV19 and TRBJ2-7; 12 bases are shared with TRBD1. The CDR3 length is 14 residues. V lost 5 bases, J lost 7 bases, and 6 bases stayed unmatched. The germline gives CDR1 LNHDA, CDR2 SQIVND (reference sequence). The CDR3 coding sequence is TGTGCCAGTAGTCTGGGACAGGGGGCAGGAGAGCAGTACTTC. Amino acid sequence: CASSLGQGAGEQYF.

This clone was observed a single time. The V and J genes are TRBV4-1 and TRBJ1-4; D possibly corresponds to TRBD1 (5 bases). Between the trimmed V and J ends, which lost 0 bases and 6 bases, there was a span of 14 bases. The germline V gene encodes CDR1 MGHRA and CDR2 YSYEKL. CDR3 length: 16 residues. DNA of the CDR3: TGCGCCAGCAGCCAAGATGGCGGGGGTAGTGATGAAAAACTGTTTTTT. Encoded protein: CASSQDGGGSDEKLFF.

This clone appeared a single time. V is TRBV24-1 and J is TRBJ2-7; maybe TRBD1 (6 bases). Germline assignment: CDR1 KGHDR and CDR2 SFDVKD. V was clipped by 3 bases and J by 6 bases, with 8 bases between them. The CDR3 length is 12 residues. CDR3 in DNA: TGTGCCACCAGTGATACAGGGTTCGAGCAGTACTTC. It is translated as CATSDTGFEQYF.

The genes are TRBV29-1 and TRBJ1-1; 7 bases line up with TRBD1. The length of the CDR3 is 12 residues. The germline V gene encodes CDR1 SQVTM and CDR2 ANQGSEA. V was clipped by 7 bases and J by 5 bases; unmatched bases: 7. The CDR3 sequence is CSAANRGTEAFF. The CDR3 DNA is TGCAGCGCTGCCAACAGGGGTACTGAAGCTTTCTTT.

The chain uses TRBV13 and TRBJ2-3; 12 bases map to TRBD2. Germline CDR1 and CDR2: PRHDT and FYEKMQ (reference sequence). CDR3 length: 17 residues. Germline trimming cut 0 bases from V and 4 bases from J; bases unmatched to any gene: 5. The CDR3 reads CASSLGLAGGPADTQYF. For the CDR3, the DNA is TGTGCCAGCAGCTTAGGCCTAGCGGGGGGGCCGGCAGATACGCAGTATTTT.

This clone was seen a single time. This chain joins TRBV3-1 (or the pseudogene TRBV3-2) and TRBJ1-3; tentative D call: TRBD1 (6 bases). Germline-derived CDR1 and CDR2 are LGHDT and YNNKEL (reference sequence). The CDR3 extends over 17 amino acids. Trimming took off 4 bases at V and 0 bases at J, with 16 bases between the two ends. This CDR3 is CASSRRDGQHSGNTIYF. The CDR3 region has the DNA TGTGCCAGCAGCCGCCGTGACGGACAGCACTCTGGAAACACCATATATTTT.

The chain couples TRBV5-4 to TRBJ2-3; maybe TRBD2 (5 bases). Trimming took off 4 bases at V and 11 bases at J, with 23 bases between the two ends. This CDR3 spans 15 amino acids. Germline-derived CDR1 and CDR2 are SGHNT and YYREEE (reference sequence). The DNA for the CDR3 is TGTGCCAGCAGCAGAATCGCGGCAGCTGAAGGAGGGCAGTATTTT. As protein: CASSRIAAAEGGQYF.

The V call is TRBV10-1, the J call TRBJ1-1; tentative D call: TRBD1 (5 bases). The CDR3 length is 15 residues. Trimming cost V 6 bases and J 1 base, with 15 bases left between them. From germline, CDR1 is WNHNN and CDR2 SYGVQD (reference sequence). The CDR3 nucleotides read TGCGCCAGCAGCGAGGCCTTGACAGCGAACACTGAAGCTTTCTTT. Its protein product is CASSEALTANTEAFF.

The V gene is TRBV19, the J gene TRBJ1-1; D perhaps matches TRBD1 (5 bases). Per germline, CDR1 LNHDA and CDR2 SQIVND (reference sequence). Between the trimmed V and J ends, which lost 9 bases and 1 base, there was a span of 18 bases. This CDR3 region has 15 residues. The CDR3 loop reads CASYQGRGWNTEAFF. The CDR3 nucleotides are TGTGCCAGCTACCAGGGAAGGGGATGGAACACTGAAGCTTTCTTT.

This chain links TRBV3-1 (or the pseudogene TRBV3-2) with TRBJ1-3; D remains ambiguous. Trimming removed 0 bases at V and 1 base at J, with 4 bases between. CDR1 and CDR2 (germline): LGHDT, YNNKEL (reference sequence). The CDR3 has 14 residues. This CDR3 is CASSQDISGNTIYF. In nucleotides, the CDR3 is TGTGCCAGCAGCCAAGATATATCTGGAAACACCATATATTTT.

The chain is built from TRBV9 and TRBJ1-1; 9 bases are a match to TRBD1. This CDR3 region has 18 residues. Germline CDR1 SGDLS, CDR2 YYNGEE. J gave up 8 bases and V 0 bases, and 17 bases lay outside the gene matches. CDR3 in amino acids: CASSVGLRDRVGAAEAFF. CDR3 coding DNA: TGTGCCAGCAGCGTAGGTCTGAGGGACAGGGTTGGGGCAGCGGAAGCTTTCTTT.

The V and J genes are TRBV19 and TRBJ1-6, with TRBD1 matching over 10 bases. Germline trimming cut 4 bases from V and 10 bases from J; bases unmatched to any gene: 4. This CDR3 is built from 14 residues. CDR1 and CDR2 (germline): LNHDA, SQIVND (reference sequence). The CDR3 is CASSRDRGRSPLHF. The DNA for the CDR3 is TGTGCCAGTAGTAGGGACAGGGGTAGATCACCCCTCCACTTT.

This sequence joins TRBV5-1 and TRBJ2-2; no definite D call. The V and J ends lost 3 bases and 1 base respectively, with 7 bases between them. Germline assignment: CDR1 SGHRS and CDR2 YFSETQ. CDR3 length equals 14 residues. The DNA for the CDR3 is TGCGCCAGCAGCTCAACGGGGAACACCGGGGAGCTGTTTTTT. This translates into CASSSTGNTGELFF.

The chain links TRBV5-5 to TRBJ1-1; no reliable D call. This CDR3 contains 15 residues. Per germline, CDR1 SGHKS and CDR2 YYEKEE (reference sequence). The V end was cut by 0 bases, the J end by 1 base, with 10 bases between. The DNA for the CDR3 is TGTGCCAGCAGCTTGGCCGGGATGCCGAACACTGAAGCTTTCTTT. It encodes CASSLAGMPNTEAFF.

This clone was seen once. CDR3 in DNA: TGTGCCTGGAGTTTAACGGGGTCCACCGGGGAGCTGTTTTTT. Translated: CAWSLTGSTGELFF. The chain is built from TRBV30 and TRBJ2-2; perhaps TRBD2 as D (5 bases). CDR3 length: 14 residues. V was clipped by 2 bases and J by 4 bases, with 11 bases between them. CDR1 and CDR2 (germline): GTSNPN, SVGIG (reference sequence).

This clone has just one count. This chain joins TRBV24-1 and TRBJ2-1, with 7 bases lining up with TRBD1. The CDR3 has 13 amino acids. The germline gives CDR1 KGHDR, CDR2 SFDVKD. Trimming took 8 bases from V and 7 from J; bases not matched to a gene: 7. The CDR3 DNA reads TGTGCCACCACCGGGACAGACCTTAATGAGCAGTTCTTC. Its translation: CATTGTDLNEQFF.

This chain uses TRBV3-1 (or the pseudogene TRBV3-2) with TRBJ1-2, with 9 positions matching TRBD1. Germline trimming cut 1 base from V and 7 bases from J; bases unmatched to any gene: 4. This CDR3 is built from 14 residues. Germline assignment: CDR1 LGHDT and CDR2 YNNKEL (reference sequence). The CDR3 DNA sequence: TGTGCCAGCAGCCAAGGACAGGGGGGAGGTGGCTACACCTTC. Protein product: CASSQGQGGGGYTF.

The CDR3 loop is CASSPGLAGGLTDTQYF. CDR3 in DNA: TGCGCCAGCAGCCCGGGACTAGCGGGAGGTCTTACAGATACGCAGTATTTT. The chain carries TRBV5-1 and TRBJ2-3; 15 bases align to TRBD2. Germline V gives CDR1 SGHRS, CDR2 YFSETQ. The CDR3 consists of 17 residues. V lost 4 bases, J lost 3 bases, and 6 bases stayed unmatched.

The chain couples TRBV10-2 to TRBJ1-1; 10 positions match TRBD1. With V trimmed by 6 bases and J by 3 bases, 10 bases remained unmatched. From germline, CDR1 is WSHSY and CDR2 SAAADI. The CDR3 is 16 amino acids. CDR3 nucleotides: TGCGCCAGCAGCCTCGGGACAGGGGTTAGCTACACTGAAGCTTTCTTT. Translating gives CASSLGTGVSYTEAFF.

V is TRBV5-4 and J is TRBJ1-2; 9 nucleotides align to TRBD1. The V and J ends lost 5 bases and 2 bases, in that order; junction bases with no gene match: 7. Per germline, CDR1 SGHNT and CDR2 YYREEE (reference sequence). This CDR3 is built from 15 residues. The DNA of the CDR3 is TGTGCCAGCAGAACGGGACAGGGACTGAACTATGGCTACACCTTC. It is translated as CASRTGQGLNYGYTF.

V gene TRBV2 combines with J gene TRBJ2-7; D not resolved. V shed 7 bases and J shed 2 bases, with 15 bases lying between them. Germline-derived CDR1 and CDR2 are SNHLY and FYNNEI. The CDR3 runs 14 residues. The CDR3 spells CASTLLGLAYEQYF. The CDR3 region has the DNA TGTGCCAGCACCCTACTGGGCCTCGCCTACGAGCAGTACTTC.

This chain links TRBV19 with TRBJ1-5, with no clear D. Between the trimmed V and J ends, which lost 0 bases and 2 bases, there was a span of 8 bases. Germline CDR1 reads LNHDA; CDR2 reads SQIVND (reference sequence). The CDR3 totals 15 residues. CDR3 protein: CASSIDKGGNQPQHF. The CDR3 region has the DNA TGTGCCAGTAGTATAGATAAGGGAGGCAATCAGCCCCAGCATTTT.